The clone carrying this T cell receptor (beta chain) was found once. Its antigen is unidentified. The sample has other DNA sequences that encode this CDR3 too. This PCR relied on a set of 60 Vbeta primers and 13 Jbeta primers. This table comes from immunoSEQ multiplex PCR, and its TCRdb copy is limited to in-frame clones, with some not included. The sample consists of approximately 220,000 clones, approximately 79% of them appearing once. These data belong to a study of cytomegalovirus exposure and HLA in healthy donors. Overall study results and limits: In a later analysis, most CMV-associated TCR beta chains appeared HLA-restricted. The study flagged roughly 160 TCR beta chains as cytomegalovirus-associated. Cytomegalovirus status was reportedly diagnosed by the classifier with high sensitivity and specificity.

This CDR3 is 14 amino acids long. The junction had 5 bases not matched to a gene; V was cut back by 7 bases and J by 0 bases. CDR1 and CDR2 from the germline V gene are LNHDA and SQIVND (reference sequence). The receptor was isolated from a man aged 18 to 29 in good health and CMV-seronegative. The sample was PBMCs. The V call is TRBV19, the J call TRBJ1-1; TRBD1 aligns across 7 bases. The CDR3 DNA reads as TGTGCCAGTAAAAGGACAGGAGTGAACACTGAAGCTTTCTTT. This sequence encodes CASKRTGVNTEAFF.